This passage covers 11 T cell receptor beta chains from one sample sequenced in a study of T cells after yellow fever vaccination. TCRdb processed the 5' RACE reads anew with MiXCR; each CDR3 protein has one entry. In the table there are about 160,000 distinct CDR3 sequences, 6% to 7.5% of which are singletons. The material sequenced was CD4+ T cells sorted from PBMCs, taken around 5 days after the first yellow fever vaccination. The receptors come from a man younger than 35 who received the YFV17D yellow fever vaccine.

This clonotype was seen repeatedly, ten times or more. This chain links TRBV6-5 with TRBJ2-3; D possibly corresponds to TRBD1 (6 bases). Germline lookup yields CDR1 MNHEY and CDR2 SVGAGI. Between the trimmed V and J ends, which lost 4 bases and 2 bases, there was a span of 7 bases. The CDR3 length is 13 residues. CDR3 sequence reads: CASSWDNTDTQYF. The CDR3 DNA reads TGTGCCAGCAGTTGGGACAACACAGATACGCAGTATTTT.

In the case of this clonotype: It may be a read error: a sequence one base away is much more abundant. The chain combines TRBV7-3 with TRBJ1-1, with TRBD1 identical over 8 bases. The trim removed 5 bases at V and 7 bases at J, leaving 6 bases unmatched. Germline CDR1 and CDR2: SGHTA and FQGTGA. The CDR3 has 13 residues. CDR3 in amino acids: CASSNSGGIEAFF. In nucleotides, the CDR3 is TGTGCCAGCAGCAATTCAGGGGGCATTGAAGCTTTCTTT.

This clonotype has at least ten counts. The rearrangement links TRBV7-2 to TRBJ1-5, with 8 nucleotides matching TRBD1. Germline V gene sequence: CDR1 SGHTA, CDR2 FQGNSA. The CDR3 is made up of 14 amino acids. J lost 6 bases, V lost 5 bases, and 6 bases had no gene match. CDR3 in DNA: TGTGCCAGCAGCCGGGACAGGAATTTTCAGCCCCAGCATTTT. Its protein product is CASSRDRNFQPQHF.

The table lists this clonotype with many counts. The chain has TRBV29-1 and TRBJ1-1; D is ambiguous. The CDR3 is 12 residues long. Deletions cut 8 bases from V and 0 bases from J, with 10 bases between. Germline values: CDR1 SQVTM, CDR2 ANQGSEA. The CDR3 protein is CSTHGLNTEAFF. Written as DNA, the CDR3 is TGCAGCACCCACGGGTTGAACACTGAAGCTTTCTTT.

As for this clonotype: A much larger clone sits a single nucleotide away, making a read error possible. This chain uses TRBV5-1 with TRBJ2-7, with 8 positions matching TRBD1. Trimming took 4 bases from V and 3 from J; bases not matched to a gene: 3. Germline loops: CDR1 SGHRS, CDR2 YFSETQ. The CDR3 runs to 13 residues. This CDR3 reads CASSADRDYEQYF. The CDR3 DNA sequence: TGCGCCAGCAGCGCGGACAGGGACTACGAGCAGTACTTC.

This clonotype was observed a handful of times. This chain joins TRBV7-2 and TRBJ2-6, with D unresolved. Germline V gives CDR1 SGHTA, CDR2 FQGNSA. This CDR3 is 15 amino acids long. V was pared by 4 bases and J by 4 bases, with 11 bases between. CDR3 loop: CASSSYSLGANVLTF. For the CDR3, the DNA is TGTGCCAGCAGCTCCTATAGCCTCGGGGCCAACGTCCTGACTTTC.

This clonotype was seen just once. The chain carries TRBV18 and TRBJ1-1, with unresolved D. Trimming took off 2 bases at V and 8 bases at J, with 9 bases between the two ends. CDR1 and CDR2 from the germline V gene are KGHSH and LQKENI. The CDR3 spans 12 residues. CDR3 nucleotides: TGTGCCAGCTCACCAACGGGAGACGAAGCTTTCTTT. Protein sequence: CASSPTGDEAFF.

A few counts support this clonotype. The chain couples TRBV11-1 to TRBJ1-1; D is unresolved. Germline-derived CDR1 and CDR2 are SGHAT and FQDESV (reference sequence). CDR3 length: 13 amino acids. The germline V and J ends were trimmed by 4 bases and 9 bases, with 15 bases remaining between them. For the CDR3, the DNA is TGTGCCAGCAGCTACGCCCGAAAAACGAAAGCTTTCTTT. It translates to CASSYARKTKAFF.

This clonotype has a count of ten or more. V and J are TRBV7-3 and TRBJ2-5; unclear D gene. With 6 bases removed from V and 7 bases from J, the gap between germline ends came to 12 bases. The CDR3 spans 12 residues. Germline CDR1 reads SGHTA; CDR2 reads FQGTGA. The CDR3 loop reads CASSQPSGTQYF. As DNA, the CDR3 is TGTGCCAGCAGTCAACCCTCCGGGACCCAGTACTTC.

This clonotype was seen many times. Relative to the germline gene, one junction end is altered; a read error may explain this. The chain joins TRBV9 to TRBJ1-3, with D uncertain. CDR3 length: 17 residues. Germline CDR1 and CDR2: SGDLS and YYNGEE. The CDR3 bases are TGTGCCAGCAGCGTAGAATCGGGGTTTTACTCTGGAACCACCATATATTTT. It is translated as CASSVESGFYSGTTIYF.

The table lists this clonotype with many counts. This chain connects TRBV5-1 to TRBJ2-3; TRBD1 agrees at 8 bases. Germline CDR1 SGHRS, CDR2 YFSETQ. The CDR3 covers 17 residues. The V and J ends lost 1 base and 0 bases, in that order; junction bases with no gene match: 7. The DNA for the CDR3 is TGCGCCAGCAGCTTGATAACAGGGGGATTTAGCACAGATACGCAGTATTTT. The encoded protein is CASSLITGGFSTDTQYF.